Below are 13 T cell receptor beta chains sequenced from a single sample in a study of beta chain features in type 1 diabetes. Investigators reverse transcribed all isolated RNA, so they sequenced expressed TCRB transcripts. The protocol was immunoSEQ multiplex PCR, while the TCRdb copy is restricted to in-frame clones and leaves out a portion. The table lists hundreds of thousands of clones, roughly a sixth of them singletons. Sequences were obtained from naive CD4+ T cells from blood. These receptor sequences come from a man between 18 and 35 years old in good health.

The chain recombines TRBV4-3 with TRBJ2-7, with unresolved D. Germline-derived CDR1 and CDR2 are LGHNA and YSLEER. The germline V and J ends were trimmed by 1 base and 6 bases, with 7 bases remaining between them. There are 12 residues in the CDR3. CDR3 nucleotide sequence: TGCGCCAGCAGCCAAGGGTCTGGCGAGCAGTACTTC. It codes for CASSQGSGEQYF.

The chain has TRBV5-4 and TRBJ1-2; D remains unclear. Germline loops: CDR1 SGHNT, CDR2 YYREEE (reference sequence). V shed 4 bases and J shed 4 bases, with 20 bases lying between them. This CDR3 has 16 residues. The CDR3 loop reads CASSTRREGAVYGYTF. DNA of the CDR3: TGTGCCAGCAGCACCCGTCGTGAGGGAGCAGTCTATGGCTACACCTTC.

The chain employs TRBV28 and TRBJ2-7, with TRBD2 matching 10 bases. V lost 7 bases, J lost 3 bases, and 12 bases stayed unmatched. CDR1 MDHEN and CDR2 SYDVKM come from the germline V gene. CDR3 size: 16 residues. For the CDR3, the DNA is TGTGCCAGCAATCCCCTACTAGCGGGAAGCGACTACGAGCAGTACTTC. This sequence encodes CASNPLLAGSDYEQYF.

V gene TRBV7-9 combines with J gene TRBJ1-2, with TRBD1 identical over 8 bases. The CDR3 covers 16 residues. The germline gives CDR1 SEHNR, CDR2 FQNEAQ (reference sequence). With 5 bases clipped from V and 5 bases from J, the junction kept 13 bases outside the gene matches. As DNA, the CDR3 is TGTGCCAGCAGCCATCTATCCATCGACAGGGGATATGGCTACACCTTC. Amino acid sequence: CASSHLSIDRGYGYTF.

The chain employs TRBV29-1 and TRBJ2-7; D uncertain. CDR3 length: 12 residues. The germline V gene has CDR1 SQVTM and CDR2 ANQGSEA. Trimming took 3 bases from V and 4 from J, leaving 10 bases between them. CDR3 in DNA: TGCAGCGTTGAGGTAATGGCATACGAGCAGTACTTC. It encodes CSVEVMAYEQYF.

This chain joins TRBV30 and TRBJ2-1; no reliable D call. The length of the CDR3 is 14 residues. Per germline, CDR1 GTSNPN and CDR2 SVGIG (reference sequence). The V end was cut by 5 bases, the J end by 0 bases, with 11 bases between. The CDR3 loop is CAWARTSSYNEQFF. The CDR3 nucleotides are TGTGCCTGGGCCCGGACGAGCTCCTACAATGAGCAGTTCTTC.

This clone was seen more than once but under ten times. The rearrangement links TRBV6-5 to TRBJ2-3; maybe TRBD2 (5 bases). Germline loops: CDR1 MNHEY, CDR2 SVGAGI. V was shortened by 6 bases and J by 0 bases, with 10 bases between the two germline ends. CDR3 length: 14 residues. CDR3 DNA sequence: TGTGCCAGCAGGACTACTTCTAGCACAGATACGCAGTATTTT. It specifies CASRTTSSTDTQYF.

This clone came up a few times. The rearrangement joins TRBV28 to TRBJ2-3; TRBD2 aligns across 13 bases. Germline V CDR1 and CDR2: MDHEN, SYDVKM. The CDR3 is 15 amino acids. With 7 bases clipped from V and 7 bases from J, the junction kept 8 bases outside the gene matches. Here the CDR3 DNA reads TGTGCCAGCACCTGGACTAGCGGGAGACTAAATACGCAGTATTTT. It encodes CASTWTSGRLNTQYF.

The rearrangement links TRBV7-9 to TRBJ1-2; D remains ambiguous. V was clipped by 8 bases and J by 3 bases, with 4 bases between them. CDR1 and CDR2 (germline): SEHNR, FQNEAQ (reference sequence). The CDR3 spans 10 residues. CDR3 region: CASGHYGYTF. The CDR3 DNA reads as TGTGCCAGCGGCCACTATGGCTACACCTTC.

This clone was picked up a small number of times. J is TRBJ1-1 and V is TRBV9; D may be TRBD1 (5 bases). Germline V gene lookup returns CDR1 SGDLS and CDR2 YYNGEE. The CDR3 has 14 amino acids. Trimming cost V 0 bases and J 5 bases, with 11 bases left between them. The CDR3, as DNA: TGTGCCAGCAGCGTAGCGGGGGTTGTTACTGAAGCTTTCTTT. Amino acid sequence: CASSVAGVVTEAFF.

J is TRBJ2-1 and V is TRBV7-9; 7 bases line up with TRBD2. Unmatched junction bases numbered 9, after V lost 8 bases and J lost 8 bases. The CDR3 extends over 13 amino acids. CDR1 and CDR2 from the germline V gene are SEHNR and FQNEAQ (reference sequence). The CDR3 nucleotides read TGTGCCAGCGGGCGGGAGCCAAGGGATGAGCAGTTCTTC. It is translated as CASGREPRDEQFF.

This clone was observed a single time. The chain combines TRBV6-5 with TRBJ2-3; 9 bases are a match to TRBD1. V trimming: 6 bases; J trimming: 6 bases; junction bases outside the gene matches: 10. The CDR3 length is 15 residues. Germline V gene lookup returns CDR1 MNHEY and CDR2 SVGAGI. The DNA of the CDR3 is TGTGCCAGCAGCCACAGGGACAGGGAGGGGGATACGCAGTATTTT. Encoded protein: CASSHRDREGDTQYF.

The chain links TRBV5-1 to TRBJ2-6; unclear D gene. CDR1 is SGHRS, CDR2 YFSETQ, per germline. V was pared by 4 bases and J by 2 bases, with 10 bases between. CDR3 size: 15 residues. DNA of the CDR3: TGCGCCAGCAGCCCAGACCATACTGGGGCCAACGTCCTGACTTTC. It specifies CASSPDHTGANVLTF.